The 16 T cell receptor beta chains in this list originate from one sample, sequenced in a study of T cell responses to AZD1222 COVID-19 vaccine. The repertoire was sequenced with immunoSEQ multiplex PCR; TCRdb's copy has only in-frame clones and lacks some. The repertoire holds 77,000 or so clones, with about 92% as singletons. The material was peripheral blood, obtained on day 0 of MenACWY control vaccination. The receptors were sampled from an adult in good health.

The chain recombines TRBV18 with TRBJ2-6; D may be TRBD1 (6 bases). V lost 1 base to trimming and J lost 0 bases, with 10 bases between them. Germline loops: CDR1 KGHSH, CDR2 LQKENI. CDR3 length equals 17 residues. The CDR3 region is CASSPRDISSGANVLTF. CDR3 nucleotides: TGTGCCAGCTCACCACGGGACATCAGCTCTGGGGCCAACGTCCTGACTTTC.

The rearrangement uses TRBV2 and TRBJ2-7; D call uncertain. V lost 4 bases, J lost 3 bases, and 7 bases lay in between. There are 12 residues in the CDR3. CDR1 is SNHLY, CDR2 FYNNEI, per germline. In nucleotides, the CDR3 is TGTGCCAGCAGTGGGACCAGCTACGAGCAGTACTTC. Translated: CASSGTSYEQYF.

This clone appeared a single time. The genes are TRBV3-1 (or the pseudogene TRBV3-2) and TRBJ1-1; 7 bases align to TRBD1. The CDR3 loop spans 16 amino acids. Unmatched junction bases numbered 10, after V lost 1 base and J lost 5 bases. Germline V lookup: CDR1 LGHDT, CDR2 YNNKEL (reference sequence). CDR3 region: CASSQAKGGIWTEAFF. CDR3 nucleotides: TGTGCCAGCAGCCAAGCTAAAGGGGGCATTTGGACTGAAGCTTTCTTT.

This rearrangement joins TRBV28 to TRBJ1-4; 7 bases are a match to TRBD1. Trimming took 1 base from V and 1 from J; bases not matched to a gene: 6. This CDR3 spans 17 amino acids. Germline V gives CDR1 MDHEN, CDR2 SYDVKM. This CDR3 is CASSLYRQGVTNEKLFF. For the CDR3, the DNA is TGTGCCAGCAGTTTATATAGACAGGGAGTAACTAATGAAAAACTGTTTTTT.

The chain combines TRBV21-1 with TRBJ1-5; the table's D gene call, TRBD1, was not cross checked with the DNA. TRBV21-1 has pseudogene status. The CDR3 runs 16 residues. CDR3 coding DNA: TGTGCCAGCAGCAAACTCCAGGGCCATAGCAATCAGCCCCAGCATTTT. Its translation is CASSKLQGHSNQPQHF.

The chain joins TRBV2 to TRBJ2-2; 8 nucleotides align to TRBD1. The CDR3 spans 16 residues. CDR1 is SNHLY, CDR2 FYNNEI, per germline. J gave up 0 bases and V 8 bases, and 8 bases lay outside the gene matches. The CDR3, as DNA: TGTGCCAGCCTAACCACAGGGGGGCCGAACACCGGGGAGCTGTTTTTT. Encoded protein: CASLTTGGPNTGELFF.

This sequence joins TRBV19 and TRBJ2-1; 9 positions match TRBD2. CDR3 length: 14 amino acids. The germline gives CDR1 LNHDA, CDR2 SQIVND (reference sequence). The V and J ends lost 2 bases and 5 bases, in that order; junction bases with no gene match: 1. The CDR3 region is CASSILAGHNEQFF. In DNA form, the CDR3 reads TGTGCCAGTAGTATACTAGCGGGGCACAATGAGCAGTTCTTC.

This CDR3 reads CSVEGQGAAEAFF. Written as DNA, the CDR3 is TGCAGCGTTGAAGGACAGGGGGCCGCTGAAGCTTTCTTT. The chain employs TRBV29-1 and TRBJ1-1, with 10 positions matching TRBD1. Germline values: CDR1 SQVTM, CDR2 ANQGSEA. The trim removed 1 base at V and 6 bases at J, leaving 2 bases unmatched. CDR3 length equals 13 residues.

The chain has TRBV3-1 (or the pseudogene TRBV3-2) and TRBJ2-5, with a weak D call TRBD2 (6 bases). Trimming shortened V by 2 bases and J by 0 bases, and 10 bases separated the two germline ends. The CDR3 is made up of 15 amino acids. CDR1 and CDR2 from the germline V gene are LGHDT and YNNKEL (reference sequence). CDR3 sequence (DNA): TGTGCCAGCAGCCAAAACAGCGGGCACCAAGAGACCCAGTACTTC. This gives the protein CASSQNSGHQETQYF.

V is TRBV5-5 and J is TRBJ1-1; TRBD1 might be the D (5 bases). The CDR3 covers 14 residues. Between the trimmed V and J ends, which lost 4 bases and 2 bases, there was a span of 12 bases. The germline V gene has CDR1 SGHKS and CDR2 YYEKEE (reference sequence). The CDR3 is CASSKHGANTEAFF. The CDR3 region has the DNA TGTGCCAGCAGCAAACATGGGGCTAACACTGAAGCTTTCTTT.

The V and J genes are TRBV6-2 or TRBV6-3 and TRBJ1-2, with TRBD1 identical over 11 bases. The CDR3 has 16 amino acids. The trim removed 5 bases at V and 3 bases at J, leaving 8 bases unmatched. The germline gives CDR1 MNHEY, CDR2 SVGEGT. The CDR3: CASSDPGQGAYYGYTF. The CDR3 region has the DNA TGTGCCAGCAGTGACCCCGGACAGGGGGCCTACTATGGCTACACCTTC.

The V gene is TRBV5-3, the J gene TRBJ2-5; a possible D gene is TRBD2 (5 bases). TRBV5-3 is an open reading frame whose function is uncertain. This CDR3 has 16 residues. V was trimmed by 1 base and J by 2 bases, leaving 15 bases between them. The CDR3 coding sequence is TGTGCCAGAAGCTTGAGCGGAGTGGGGATACAAGAGACCCAGTACTTC. Protein sequence: CARSLSGVGIQETQYF.

The J gene is TRBJ2-7, the V gene TRBV19; 12 nucleotides align to TRBD2. J gave up 2 bases and V 0 bases, and 17 bases lay outside the gene matches. The CDR3 is 21 residues long. CDR1 and CDR2 from the germline V gene are LNHDA and SQIVND (reference sequence). The CDR3 DNA reads TGTGCCAGTAGTATAGATCGGGCCCCCCCTGGTGCTAGCGGGAGGGCCTACGAGCAGTACTTC. Translating it yields CASSIDRAPPGASGRAYEQYF.

The V call is TRBV7-2, the J call TRBJ2-5; 7 nucleotides match TRBD1. V was clipped by 5 bases and J by 4 bases; unmatched bases: 13. Germline V lookup: CDR1 SGHTA, CDR2 FQGNSA. The CDR3 length is 16 residues. The CDR3 is CASSPRTGLIVETQYF. In DNA, the CDR3 is TGTGCCAGCAGCCCCCGGACAGGACTCATTGTAGAGACCCAGTACTTC. The whole variable domain, remainder taken from reference TRBV7-2 and TRBJ2-5, is GAGVSQSPSNKVTEKGKDVELRCDPISGHTALYWYRQSLGQGLEFLIYFQGNSAPDKSGLPSDRFSAERTGGSVSTLTIQRTQQEDSAVYLCASSPRTGLIVETQYFGPGTRLLVL.

The chain is built from TRBV6-5 and TRBJ2-7; D gene uncertain. V lost 6 bases and J 3 bases, leaving 15 bases between the germline ends. This CDR3 is 14 amino acids long. The V gene's germline CDR1 is MNHEY and CDR2 SVGAGI. This chain's CDR3 is CASSYRAGNYEQYF. CDR3 nucleotide sequence: TGTGCCAGCAGCTATCGAGCAGGAAACTACGAGCAGTACTTC.

The rearrangement uses TRBV28 and TRBJ1-2; 8 bases line up with TRBD1. Looked up from germline, CDR1 is MDHEN and CDR2 is SYDVKM. The CDR3 contains 12 residues. V gave up 7 bases and J gave up 8 bases; unmatched junction bases: 6. CDR3 DNA: TGTGCCAGCACGACGGGGGACAGGGGCTACACCTTC. Amino acid sequence: CASTTGDRGYTF.